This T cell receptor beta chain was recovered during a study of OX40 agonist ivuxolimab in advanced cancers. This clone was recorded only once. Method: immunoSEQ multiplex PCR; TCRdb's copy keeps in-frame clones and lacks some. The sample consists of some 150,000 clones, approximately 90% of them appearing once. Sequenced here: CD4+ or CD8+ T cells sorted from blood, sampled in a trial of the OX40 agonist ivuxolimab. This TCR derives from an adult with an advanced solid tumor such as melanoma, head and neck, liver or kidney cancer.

The CDR3, as DNA: TGTGCCAGCTCACCCGGGAACTCTGGAAACACCATATATTTT. The encoded protein is CASSPGNSGNTIYF. The rearrangement joins TRBV18 to TRBJ1-3; D gene uncertain. Germline CDR1 reads KGHSH; CDR2 reads LQKENI. Trimming pared 3 bases from V and 0 bases from J, leaving 6 bases between. CDR3 length equals 14 residues. Drawing the rest from reference TRBV18 and TRBJ1-3, the complete variable domain is NAGVMQNPRHLVRRRGQEARLRCSPMKGHSHVYWYRQLPEEGLKFMVYLQKENIIDESGMPKERFSAEFPKEGPSILRIQQVVRGDSAAYFCASSPGNSGNTIYFGEGSWLTVV.